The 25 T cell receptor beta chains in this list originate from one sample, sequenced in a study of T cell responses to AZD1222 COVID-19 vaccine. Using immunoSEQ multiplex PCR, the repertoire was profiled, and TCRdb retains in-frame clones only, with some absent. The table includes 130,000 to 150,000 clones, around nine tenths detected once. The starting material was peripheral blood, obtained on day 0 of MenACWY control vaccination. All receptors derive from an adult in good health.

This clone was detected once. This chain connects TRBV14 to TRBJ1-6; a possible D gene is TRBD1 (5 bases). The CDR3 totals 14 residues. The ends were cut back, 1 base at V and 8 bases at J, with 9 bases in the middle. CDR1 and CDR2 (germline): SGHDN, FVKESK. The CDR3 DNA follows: TGTGCCAGCAGCCAAGTCCAGGGATATTCACCCCTCCACTTT. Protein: CASSQVQGYSPLHF.

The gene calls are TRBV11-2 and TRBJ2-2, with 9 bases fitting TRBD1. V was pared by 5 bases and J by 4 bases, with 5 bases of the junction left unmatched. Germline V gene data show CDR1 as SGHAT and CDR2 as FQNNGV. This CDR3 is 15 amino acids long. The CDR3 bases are TGTGCCAGCAGCGCACAGGGGGCAGGCACCGGGGAGCTGTTTTTT. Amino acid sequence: CASSAQGAGTGELFF.

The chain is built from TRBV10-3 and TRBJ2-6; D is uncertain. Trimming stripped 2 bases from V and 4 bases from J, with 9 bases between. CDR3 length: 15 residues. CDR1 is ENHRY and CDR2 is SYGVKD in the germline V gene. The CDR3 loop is CAISEVVLGANVLTF. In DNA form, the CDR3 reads TGTGCCATCAGTGAGGTGGTTCTGGGGGCCAACGTCCTGACTTTC.

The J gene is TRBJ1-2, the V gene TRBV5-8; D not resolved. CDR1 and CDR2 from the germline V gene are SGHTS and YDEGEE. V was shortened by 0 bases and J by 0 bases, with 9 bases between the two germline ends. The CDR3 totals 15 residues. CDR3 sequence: CASSLDGWSNYGYTF. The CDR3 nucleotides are TGTGCCAGCAGCTTGGATGGCTGGTCTAACTATGGCTACACCTTC.

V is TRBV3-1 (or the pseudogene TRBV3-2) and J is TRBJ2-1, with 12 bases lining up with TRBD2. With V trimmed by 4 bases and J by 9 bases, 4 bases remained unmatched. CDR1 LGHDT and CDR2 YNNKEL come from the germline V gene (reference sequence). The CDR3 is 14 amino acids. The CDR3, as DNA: TGTGCCAGCAGCCCTAGCGGGGGGGCGGGTGAGCAGTTCTTC. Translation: CASSPSGGAGEQFF.

CDR3 sequence reads: CATSDTDRVAYEQYF. CDR3 DNA sequence: TGTGCCACCAGTGATACGGACAGGGTGGCCTACGAGCAGTACTTC. The chain employs TRBV24-1 and TRBJ2-7, with TRBD1 identical over 8 bases. Trimming removed 3 bases from V and 2 bases from J; junction bases left unmatched: 5. Germline values: CDR1 KGHDR, CDR2 SFDVKD. The CDR3 consists of 15 residues.

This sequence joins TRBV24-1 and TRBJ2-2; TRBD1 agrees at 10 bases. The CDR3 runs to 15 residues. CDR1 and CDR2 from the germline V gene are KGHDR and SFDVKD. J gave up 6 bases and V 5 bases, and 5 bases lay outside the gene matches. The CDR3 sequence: CATSGGTGAPGELFF. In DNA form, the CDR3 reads TGTGCCACCAGTGGGGGGACAGGGGCACCCGGGGAGCTGTTTTTT.

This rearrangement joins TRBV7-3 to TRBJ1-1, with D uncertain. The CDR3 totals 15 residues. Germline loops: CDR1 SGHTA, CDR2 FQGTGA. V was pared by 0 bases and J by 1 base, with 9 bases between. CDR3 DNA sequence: TGTGCCAGCAGCTTAACCGCACAACCGAACACTGAAGCTTTCTTT. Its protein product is CASSLTAQPNTEAFF.

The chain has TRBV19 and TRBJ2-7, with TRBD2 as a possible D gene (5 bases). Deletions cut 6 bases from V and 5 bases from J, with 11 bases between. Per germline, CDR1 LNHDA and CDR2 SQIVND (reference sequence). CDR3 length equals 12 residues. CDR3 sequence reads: CASSRPGNEQYF. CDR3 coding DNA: TGTGCCAGTAGCCGCCCCGGGAACGAGCAGTACTTC.

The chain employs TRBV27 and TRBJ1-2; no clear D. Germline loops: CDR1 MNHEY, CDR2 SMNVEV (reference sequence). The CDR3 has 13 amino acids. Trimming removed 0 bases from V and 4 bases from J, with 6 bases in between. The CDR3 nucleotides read TGTGCCAGCAGTTTATCCTTAAGCTATGGCTACACCTTC. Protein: CASSLSLSYGYTF.

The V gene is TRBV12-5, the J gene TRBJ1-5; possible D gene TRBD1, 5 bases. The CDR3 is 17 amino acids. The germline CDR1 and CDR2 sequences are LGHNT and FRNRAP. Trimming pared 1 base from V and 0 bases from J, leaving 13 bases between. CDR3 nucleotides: TGTGCTAGTGGTTTGGAAGGTTCAGGGAGTAGCAATCAGCCCCAGCATTTT. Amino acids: CASGLEGSGSSNQPQHF.

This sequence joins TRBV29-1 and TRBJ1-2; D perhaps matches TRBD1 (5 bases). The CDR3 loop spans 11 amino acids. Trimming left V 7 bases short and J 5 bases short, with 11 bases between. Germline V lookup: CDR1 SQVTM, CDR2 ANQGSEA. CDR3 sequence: CSAGGDYGYTF. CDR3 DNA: TGCAGCGCTGGGGGAGATTATGGCTACACCTTC.

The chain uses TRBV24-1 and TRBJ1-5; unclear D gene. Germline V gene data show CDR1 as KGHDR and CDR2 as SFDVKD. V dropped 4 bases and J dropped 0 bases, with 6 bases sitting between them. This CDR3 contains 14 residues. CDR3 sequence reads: CATSDAYSNQPQHF. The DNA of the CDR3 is TGTGCCACCAGTGACGCTTATAGCAATCAGCCCCAGCATTTT.

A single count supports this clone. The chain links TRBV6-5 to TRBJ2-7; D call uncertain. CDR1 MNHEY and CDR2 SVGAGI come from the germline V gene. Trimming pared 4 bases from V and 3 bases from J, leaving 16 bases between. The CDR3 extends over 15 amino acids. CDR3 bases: TGTGCCAGCAGTTCGGTTCCTCCCGGCCTCTACGAGCAGTACTTC. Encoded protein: CASSSVPPGLYEQYF.

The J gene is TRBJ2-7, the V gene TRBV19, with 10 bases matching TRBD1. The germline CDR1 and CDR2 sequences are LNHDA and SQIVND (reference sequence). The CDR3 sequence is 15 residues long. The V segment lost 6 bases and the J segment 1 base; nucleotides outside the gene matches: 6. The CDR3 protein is CASSPPGQGSYEQYF. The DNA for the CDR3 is TGTGCCAGTAGCCCCCCGGGACAGGGGTCCTACGAGCAGTACTTC.

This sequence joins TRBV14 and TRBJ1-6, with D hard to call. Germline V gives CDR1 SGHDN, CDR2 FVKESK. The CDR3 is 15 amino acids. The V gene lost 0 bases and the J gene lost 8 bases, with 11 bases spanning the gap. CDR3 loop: CASSQDGGDDSPLHF. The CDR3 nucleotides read TGTGCCAGCAGCCAAGATGGCGGGGATGATTCACCCCTCCACTTT.

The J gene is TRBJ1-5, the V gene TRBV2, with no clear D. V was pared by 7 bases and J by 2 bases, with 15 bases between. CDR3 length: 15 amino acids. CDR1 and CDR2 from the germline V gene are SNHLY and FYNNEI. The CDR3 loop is CASTVGPHRNQPQHF. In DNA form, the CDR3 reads TGTGCCAGCACGGTCGGCCCGCACCGCAATCAGCCCCAGCATTTT.

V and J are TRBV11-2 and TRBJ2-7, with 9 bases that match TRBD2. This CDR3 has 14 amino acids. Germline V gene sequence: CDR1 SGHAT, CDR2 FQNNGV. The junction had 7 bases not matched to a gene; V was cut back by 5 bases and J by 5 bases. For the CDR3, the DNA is TGTGCCAGCAGCATTAGCGGGAGCAGAAACGAGCAGTACTTC. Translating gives CASSISGSRNEQYF.

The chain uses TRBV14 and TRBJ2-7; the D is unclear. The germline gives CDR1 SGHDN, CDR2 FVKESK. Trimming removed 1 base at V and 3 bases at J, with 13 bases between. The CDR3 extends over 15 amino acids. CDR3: CASSQGRIEHYEQYF. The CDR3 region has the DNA TGTGCCAGCAGCCAAGGGCGGATCGAACACTACGAGCAGTACTTC. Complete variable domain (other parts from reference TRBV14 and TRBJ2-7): EAGVTQFPSHSVIEKGQTVTLRCDPISGHDNLYWYRRVMGKEIKFLLHFVKESKQDESGMPNNRFLAERTGGTYSTLKVQPAELEDSGVYFCASSQGRIEHYEQYFGPGTRLTVT.

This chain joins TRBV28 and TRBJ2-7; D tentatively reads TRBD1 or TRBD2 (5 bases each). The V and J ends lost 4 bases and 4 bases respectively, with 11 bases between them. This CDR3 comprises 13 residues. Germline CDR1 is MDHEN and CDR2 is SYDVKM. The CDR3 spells CASSSRGRYEQYF. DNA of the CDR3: TGTGCCAGCAGTTCACGGGGCCGTTACGAGCAGTACTTC.

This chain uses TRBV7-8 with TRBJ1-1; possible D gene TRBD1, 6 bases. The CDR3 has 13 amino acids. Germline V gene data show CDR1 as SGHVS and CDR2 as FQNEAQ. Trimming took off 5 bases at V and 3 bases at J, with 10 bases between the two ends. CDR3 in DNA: TGTGCCAGCAGCGTACAGGGACACACTGAAGCTTTCTTT. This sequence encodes CASSVQGHTEAFF.

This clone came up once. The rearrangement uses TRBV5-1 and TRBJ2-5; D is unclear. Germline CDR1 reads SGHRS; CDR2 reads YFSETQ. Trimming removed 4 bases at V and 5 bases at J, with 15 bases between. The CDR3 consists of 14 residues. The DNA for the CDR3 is TGCGCCAGCAGCGGCAGGTCGAGTGCGGAGACCCAGTACTTC. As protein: CASSGRSSAETQYF.

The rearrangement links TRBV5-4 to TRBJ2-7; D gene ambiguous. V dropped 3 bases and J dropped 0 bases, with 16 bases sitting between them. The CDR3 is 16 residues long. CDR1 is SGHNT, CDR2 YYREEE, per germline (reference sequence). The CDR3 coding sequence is TGTGCCAGCAGCTCTGAAGGGAAACTTAGCTCCTACGAGCAGTACTTC. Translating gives CASSSEGKLSSYEQYF.

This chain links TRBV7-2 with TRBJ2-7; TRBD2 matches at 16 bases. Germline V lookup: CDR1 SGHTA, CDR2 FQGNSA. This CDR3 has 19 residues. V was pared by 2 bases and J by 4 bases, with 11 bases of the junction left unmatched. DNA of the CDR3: TGTGCCAGCAGCTTATTTCTCCCGGGACTAGCGGGAGGGCCGTACGAGCAGTACTTC. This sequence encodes CASSLFLPGLAGGPYEQYF. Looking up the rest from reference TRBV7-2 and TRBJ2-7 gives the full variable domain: GAGVSQSPSNKVTEKGKDVELRCDPISGHTALYWYRQSLGQGLEFLIYFQGNSAPDKSGLPSDRFSAERTGGSVSTLTIQRTQQEDSAVYLCASSLFLPGLAGGPYEQYFGPGTRLTVT.

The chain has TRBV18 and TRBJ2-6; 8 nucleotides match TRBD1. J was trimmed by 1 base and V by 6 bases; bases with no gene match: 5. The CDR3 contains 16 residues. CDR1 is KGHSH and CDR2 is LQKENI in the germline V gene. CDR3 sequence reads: CASSRQGASGANVLTF. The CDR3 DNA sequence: TGTGCCAGCTCTCGGCAGGGGGCATCTGGGGCCAACGTCCTGACTTTC.